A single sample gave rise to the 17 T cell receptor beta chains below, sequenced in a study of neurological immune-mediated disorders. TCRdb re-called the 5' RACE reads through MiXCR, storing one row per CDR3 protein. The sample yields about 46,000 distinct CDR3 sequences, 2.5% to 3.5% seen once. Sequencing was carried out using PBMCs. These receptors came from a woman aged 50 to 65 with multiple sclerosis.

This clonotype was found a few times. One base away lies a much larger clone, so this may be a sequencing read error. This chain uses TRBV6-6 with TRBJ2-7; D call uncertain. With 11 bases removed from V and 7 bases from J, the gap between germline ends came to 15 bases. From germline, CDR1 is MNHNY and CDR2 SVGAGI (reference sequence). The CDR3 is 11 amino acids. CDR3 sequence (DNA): TGTGCCGCAGCCTGGGCCGAAGAGCAGTACTTC. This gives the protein CAAAWAEEQYF.

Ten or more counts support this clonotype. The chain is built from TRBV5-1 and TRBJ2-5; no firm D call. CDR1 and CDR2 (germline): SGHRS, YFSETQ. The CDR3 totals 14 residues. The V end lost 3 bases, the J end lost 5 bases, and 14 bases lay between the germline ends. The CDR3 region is CASSSSPGGETQYF. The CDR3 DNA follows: TGCGCCAGCAGCTCCAGCCCGGGTGGGGAGACCCAGTACTTC.

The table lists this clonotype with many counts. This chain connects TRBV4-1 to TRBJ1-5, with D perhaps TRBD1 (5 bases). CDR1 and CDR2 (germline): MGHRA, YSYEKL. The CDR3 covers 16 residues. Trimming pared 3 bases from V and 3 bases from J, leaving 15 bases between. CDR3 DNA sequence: TGCGCCAGCAGCCACCCGGGACGCGCGTCCAATCAGCCCCAGCATTTT. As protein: CASSHPGRASNQPQHF.

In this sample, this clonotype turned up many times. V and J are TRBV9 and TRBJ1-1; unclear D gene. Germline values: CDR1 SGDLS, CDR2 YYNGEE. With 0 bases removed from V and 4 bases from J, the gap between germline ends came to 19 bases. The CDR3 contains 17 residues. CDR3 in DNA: TGTGCCAGCAGCGTAGCATCGGGGTATCGTTCGGGCACTGAAGCTTTCTTT. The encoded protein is CASSVASGYRSGTEAFF.

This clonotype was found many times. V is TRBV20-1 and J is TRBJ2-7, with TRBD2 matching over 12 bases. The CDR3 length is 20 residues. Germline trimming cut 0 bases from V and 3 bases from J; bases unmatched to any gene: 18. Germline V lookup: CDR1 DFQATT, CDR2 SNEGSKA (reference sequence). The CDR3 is CSAREFALAGGLNTFYEQYF. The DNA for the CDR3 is TGCAGTGCTAGAGAATTTGCGCTAGCGGGAGGGCTGAACACCTTCTACGAGCAGTACTTC.

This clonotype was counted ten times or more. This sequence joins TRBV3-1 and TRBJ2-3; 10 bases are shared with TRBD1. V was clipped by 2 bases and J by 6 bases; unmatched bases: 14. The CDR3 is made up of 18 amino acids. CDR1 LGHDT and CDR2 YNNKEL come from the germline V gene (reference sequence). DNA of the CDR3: TGTGCCAGCAGCCAATATTGGGCCAGGACAGGGGGTTTTGATACGCAGTATTTT. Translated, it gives CASSQYWARTGGFDTQYF.

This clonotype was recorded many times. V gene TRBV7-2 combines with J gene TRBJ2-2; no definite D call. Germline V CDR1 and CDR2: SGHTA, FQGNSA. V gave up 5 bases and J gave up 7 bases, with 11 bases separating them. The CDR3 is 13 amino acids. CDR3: CASSPPLFGELFF. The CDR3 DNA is TGTGCCAGCAGCCCCCCACTGTTCGGGGAGCTGTTTTTT.

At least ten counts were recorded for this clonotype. Here the CDR3 reads CASSPDTDNEQFF. The CDR3, as DNA: TGTGCCAGCAGCCCGGACACAGACAATGAGCAGTTCTTC. The rearrangement links TRBV7-2 to TRBJ2-1, with a weak D call TRBD1 (5 bases). This CDR3 comprises 13 residues. The germline V gene encodes CDR1 SGHTA and CDR2 FQGNSA. V shed 5 bases and J shed 5 bases, with 10 bases lying between them.

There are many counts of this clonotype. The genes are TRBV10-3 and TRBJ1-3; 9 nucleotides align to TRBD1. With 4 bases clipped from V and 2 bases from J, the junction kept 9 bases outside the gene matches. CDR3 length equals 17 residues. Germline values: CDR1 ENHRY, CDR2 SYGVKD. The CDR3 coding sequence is TGTGCCATCAGTGCCGGGACAGGGATTTACCCTGGAAACACCATATATTTT. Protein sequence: CAISAGTGIYPGNTIYF.

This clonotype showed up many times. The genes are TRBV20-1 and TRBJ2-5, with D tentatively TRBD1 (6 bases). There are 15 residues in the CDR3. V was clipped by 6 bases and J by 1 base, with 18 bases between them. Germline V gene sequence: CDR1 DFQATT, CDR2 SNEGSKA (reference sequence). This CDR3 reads CSAPRGSLIQETQYF. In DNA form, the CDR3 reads TGCAGTGCCCCTAGGGGGTCATTGATCCAAGAGACCCAGTACTTC.

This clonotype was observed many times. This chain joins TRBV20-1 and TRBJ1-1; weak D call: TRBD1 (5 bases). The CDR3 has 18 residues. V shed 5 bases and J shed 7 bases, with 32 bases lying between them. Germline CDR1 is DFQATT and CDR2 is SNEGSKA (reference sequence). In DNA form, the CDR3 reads TGCAGTGCTGAAGCCCGGCAGGGCCAATCGGGTAGTCTTCTTGAAGCTTTCTTT. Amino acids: CSAEARQGQSGSLLEAFF.

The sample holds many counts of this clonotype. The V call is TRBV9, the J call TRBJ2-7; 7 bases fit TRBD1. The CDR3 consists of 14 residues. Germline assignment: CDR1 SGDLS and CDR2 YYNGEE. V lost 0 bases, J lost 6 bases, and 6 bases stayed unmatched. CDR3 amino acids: CASSVGLTGPEQYF. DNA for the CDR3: TGTGCCAGCAGCGTAGGATTGACAGGGCCCGAGCAGTACTTC. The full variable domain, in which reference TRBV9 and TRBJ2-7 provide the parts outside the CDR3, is DSGVTQTPKHLITATGQRVTLRCSPRSGDLSVYWYQQSLDQGLQFLIQYYNGEERAKGNILERFSAQQFPDLHSELNLSSLELGDSALYFCASSVGLTGPEQYFGPGTRLTVT.

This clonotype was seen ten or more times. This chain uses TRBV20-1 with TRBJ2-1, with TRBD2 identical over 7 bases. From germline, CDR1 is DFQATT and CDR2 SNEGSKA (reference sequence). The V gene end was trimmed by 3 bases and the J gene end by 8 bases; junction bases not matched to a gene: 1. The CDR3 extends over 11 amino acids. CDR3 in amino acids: CSARGGYEQFF. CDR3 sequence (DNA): TGCAGTGCTAGGGGGGGGTATGAGCAGTTCTTC.

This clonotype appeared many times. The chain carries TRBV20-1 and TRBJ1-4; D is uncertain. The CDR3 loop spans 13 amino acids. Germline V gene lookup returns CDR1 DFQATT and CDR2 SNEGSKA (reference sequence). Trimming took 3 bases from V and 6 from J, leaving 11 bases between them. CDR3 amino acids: CSASWLADEKLFF. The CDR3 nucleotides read TGCAGTGCTAGTTGGCTGGCAGATGAAAAACTGTTTTTT.

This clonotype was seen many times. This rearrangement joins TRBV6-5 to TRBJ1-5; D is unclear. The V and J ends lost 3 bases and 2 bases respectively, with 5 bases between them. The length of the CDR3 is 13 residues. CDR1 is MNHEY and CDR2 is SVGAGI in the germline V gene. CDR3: CASSYNRNQPQHF. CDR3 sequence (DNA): TGTGCCAGCAGTTATAATCGCAATCAGCCCCAGCATTTT.

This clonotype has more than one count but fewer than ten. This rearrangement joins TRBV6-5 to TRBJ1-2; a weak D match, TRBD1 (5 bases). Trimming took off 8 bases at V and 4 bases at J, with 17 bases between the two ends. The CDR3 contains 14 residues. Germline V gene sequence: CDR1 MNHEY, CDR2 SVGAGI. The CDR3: CASDPGKGRYGYTF. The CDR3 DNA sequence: TGTGCCAGCGATCCGGGAAAGGGGCGCTATGGCTACACCTTC.

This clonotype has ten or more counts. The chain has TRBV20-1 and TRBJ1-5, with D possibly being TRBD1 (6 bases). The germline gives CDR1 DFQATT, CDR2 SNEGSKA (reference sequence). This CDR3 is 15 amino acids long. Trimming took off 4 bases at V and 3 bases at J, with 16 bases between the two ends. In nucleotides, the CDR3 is TGCAGTGCTAAAGCAAGAGACAGGTACAATCAGCCCCAGCATTTT. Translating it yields CSAKARDRYNQPQHF.